Sequencing of this T cell receptor (beta chain) was carried out in a study of cytomegalovirus exposure and HLA in healthy donors. 60 Vbeta and 13 Jbeta primers were used in PCR. Here immunoSEQ multiplex PCR was the method, and the copy in TCRdb shows in-frame clones only, minus some. Here the sample spans approximately 190,000 clones, approximately 88% being singletons. Per the germline V gene, CDR1 is MDHEN and CDR2 is SYDVKM. The junction had 9 bases not matched to a gene; V was cut back by 5 bases and J by 3 bases. The CDR3 spans 16 residues. This chain connects TRBV28 to TRBJ2-7, with 11 bases identical to TRBD1. Specimen: PBMCs. This receptor was identified in a woman between 45 and 60 years old in good health and CMV-seropositive. The CDR3 protein is CASSGTGGRSLYEQYF. The CDR3 coding sequence is TGTGCCAGCAGTGGGACAGGGGGAAGAAGTCTCTACGAGCAGTACTTC.